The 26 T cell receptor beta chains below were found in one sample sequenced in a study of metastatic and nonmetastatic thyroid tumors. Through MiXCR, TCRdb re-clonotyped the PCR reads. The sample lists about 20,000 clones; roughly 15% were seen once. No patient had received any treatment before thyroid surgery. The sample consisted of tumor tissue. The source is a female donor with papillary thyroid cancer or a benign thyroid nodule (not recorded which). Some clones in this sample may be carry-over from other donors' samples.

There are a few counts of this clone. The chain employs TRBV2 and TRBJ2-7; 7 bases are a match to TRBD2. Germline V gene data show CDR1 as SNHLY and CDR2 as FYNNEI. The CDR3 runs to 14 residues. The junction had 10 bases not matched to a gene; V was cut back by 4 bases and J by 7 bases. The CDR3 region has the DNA TGTGCCAGCAGTGGGTCTAGCGGTTGGAGGGAGCAGTACTTC. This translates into CASSGSSGWREQYF.

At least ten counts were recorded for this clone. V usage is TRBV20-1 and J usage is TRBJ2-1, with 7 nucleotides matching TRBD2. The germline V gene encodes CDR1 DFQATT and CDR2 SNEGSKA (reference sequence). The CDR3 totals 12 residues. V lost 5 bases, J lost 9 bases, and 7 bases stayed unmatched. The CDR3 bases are TGCAGTGCTGTGAGCGGGAACAGTGAGCAGTTCTTC. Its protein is CSAVSGNSEQFF.

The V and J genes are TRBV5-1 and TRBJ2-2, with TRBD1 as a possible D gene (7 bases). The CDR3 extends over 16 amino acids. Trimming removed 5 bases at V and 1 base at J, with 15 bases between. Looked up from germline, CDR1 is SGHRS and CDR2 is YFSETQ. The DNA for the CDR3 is TGCGCCAGCAGTCCAGGGGGGACAGTGAACACCGGGGAGCTGTTTTTT. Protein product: CASSPGGTVNTGELFF.

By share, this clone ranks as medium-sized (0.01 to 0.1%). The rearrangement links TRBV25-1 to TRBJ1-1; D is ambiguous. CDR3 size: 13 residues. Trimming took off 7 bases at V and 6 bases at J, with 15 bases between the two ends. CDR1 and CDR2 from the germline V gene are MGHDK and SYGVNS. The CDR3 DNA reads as TGTGCCAGCACCCATTTTGGGGTTCCTGAAGCTTTCTTT. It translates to CASTHFGVPEAFF. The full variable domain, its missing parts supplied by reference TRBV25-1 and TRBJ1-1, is EADIYQTPRYLVIGTGKKITLECSQTMGHDKMYWYQQDPGMELHLIHYSYGVNSTEKGDLSSESTVSRIRTEHFPLTLESARPSHTSQYLCASTHFGVPEAFFGQGTRLTVV.

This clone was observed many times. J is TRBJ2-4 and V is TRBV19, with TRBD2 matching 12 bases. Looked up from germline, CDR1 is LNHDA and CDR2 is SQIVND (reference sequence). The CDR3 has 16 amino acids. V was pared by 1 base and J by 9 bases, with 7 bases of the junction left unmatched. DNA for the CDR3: TGTGCCAGTAGTATAGGGCCTAGCGGGGGGGCCGGCATTCAGTACTTC. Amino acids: CASSIGPSGGAGIQYF. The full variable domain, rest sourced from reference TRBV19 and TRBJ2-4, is DGGITQSPKYLFRKEGQNVTLSCEQNLNHDAMYWYRQDPGQGLRLIYYSQIVNDFQKGDIAEGYSVSREKKESFPLTVTSAQKNPTAFYLCASSIGPSGGAGIQYFGAGTRLSVL.

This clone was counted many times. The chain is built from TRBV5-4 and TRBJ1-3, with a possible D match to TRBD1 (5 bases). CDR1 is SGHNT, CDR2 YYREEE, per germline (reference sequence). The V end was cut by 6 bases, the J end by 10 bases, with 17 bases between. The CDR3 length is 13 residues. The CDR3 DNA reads TGTGCCAGCACCCGATCCCAAGACAGTACCATATATTTT. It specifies CASTRSQDSTIYF.

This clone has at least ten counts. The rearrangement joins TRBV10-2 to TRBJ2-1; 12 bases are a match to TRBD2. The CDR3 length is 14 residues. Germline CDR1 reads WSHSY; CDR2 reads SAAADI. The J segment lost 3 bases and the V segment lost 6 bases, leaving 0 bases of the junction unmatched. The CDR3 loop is CASRLAGGYNEQFF. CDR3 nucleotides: TGCGCCAGCAGACTAGCGGGAGGCTACAATGAGCAGTTCTTC.

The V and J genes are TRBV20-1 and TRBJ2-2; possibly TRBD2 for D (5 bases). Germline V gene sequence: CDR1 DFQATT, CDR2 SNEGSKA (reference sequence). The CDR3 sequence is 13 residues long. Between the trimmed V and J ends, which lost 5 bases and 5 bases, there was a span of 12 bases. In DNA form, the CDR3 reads TGCAGTGCTCCTCGACTACAAACCGGGGAGCTGTTTTTT. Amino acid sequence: CSAPRLQTGELFF.

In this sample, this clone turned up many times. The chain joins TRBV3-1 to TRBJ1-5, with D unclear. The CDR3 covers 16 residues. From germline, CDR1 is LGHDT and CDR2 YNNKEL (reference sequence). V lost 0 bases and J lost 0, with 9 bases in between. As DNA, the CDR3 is TGTGCCAGCAGCCAAGATTACGGTAATAGCAATCAGCCCCAGCATTTT. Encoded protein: CASSQDYGNSNQPQHF. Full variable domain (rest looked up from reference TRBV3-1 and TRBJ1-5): DTAVSQTPKYLVTQMGNDKSIKCEQNLGHDTMYWYKQDSKKFLKIMFSYNNKELIINETVPNRFSPKSPDKAHLNLHINSLELGDSAVYFCASSQDYGNSNQPQHFGDGTRLSIL.

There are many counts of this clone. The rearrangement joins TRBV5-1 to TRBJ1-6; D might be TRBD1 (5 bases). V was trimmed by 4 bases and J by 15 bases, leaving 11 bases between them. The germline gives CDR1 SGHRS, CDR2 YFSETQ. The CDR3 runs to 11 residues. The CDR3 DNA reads TGCGCCAGCAGCGAAGAGGGGCGCCTCCACTTT. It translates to CASSEEGRLHF.

The CDR3 DNA is TGTGCCAGCAGCTTAGATCTGAAGGTTGAAGCTTTCTTT. Translating gives CASSLDLKVEAFF. The rearrangement uses TRBV11-2 and TRBJ1-1; D not certain. Per germline, CDR1 SGHAT and CDR2 FQNNGV. V gave up 0 bases and J gave up 7 bases, with 9 bases separating them. This CDR3 is built from 13 residues.

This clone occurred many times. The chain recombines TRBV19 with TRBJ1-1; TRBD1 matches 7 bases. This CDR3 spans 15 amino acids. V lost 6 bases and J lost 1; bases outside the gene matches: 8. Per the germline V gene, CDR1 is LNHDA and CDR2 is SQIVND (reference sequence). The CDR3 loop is CASRGRGRGNTEAFF. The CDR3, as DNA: TGTGCCAGTAGAGGTAGGGGGCGAGGGAACACTGAAGCTTTCTTT.

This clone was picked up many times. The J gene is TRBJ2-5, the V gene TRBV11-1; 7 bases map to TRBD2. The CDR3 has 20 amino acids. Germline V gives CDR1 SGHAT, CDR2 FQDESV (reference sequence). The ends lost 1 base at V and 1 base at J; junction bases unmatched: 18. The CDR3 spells CASSLGTPPLAPPGQETQYF. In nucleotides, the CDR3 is TGTGCCAGCAGCTTAGGAACCCCTCCACTAGCGCCCCCGGGCCAAGAGACCCAGTACTTC. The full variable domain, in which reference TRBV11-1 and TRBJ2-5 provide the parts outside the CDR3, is EAEVAQSPRYKITEKSQAVAFWCDPISGHATLYWYRQILGQGPELLVQFQDESVVDDSQLPKDRFSAERLKGVDSTLKIQPAELGDSAMYLCASSLGTPPLAPPGQETQYFGPGTRLLVL.

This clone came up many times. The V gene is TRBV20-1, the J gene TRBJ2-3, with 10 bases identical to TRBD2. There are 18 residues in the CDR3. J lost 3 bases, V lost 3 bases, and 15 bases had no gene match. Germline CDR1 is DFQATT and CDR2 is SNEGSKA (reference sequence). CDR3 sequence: CSARGARRLAGVTDTQYF. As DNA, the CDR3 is TGCAGTGCTAGGGGCGCCCGACGTCTAGCGGGGGTTACAGATACGCAGTATTTT.

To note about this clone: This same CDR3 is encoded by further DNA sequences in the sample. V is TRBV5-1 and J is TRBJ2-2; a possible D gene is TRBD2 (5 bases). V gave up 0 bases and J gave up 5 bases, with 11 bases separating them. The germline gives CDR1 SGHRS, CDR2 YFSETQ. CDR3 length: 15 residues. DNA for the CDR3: TGCGCCAGCAGCTTGGATCTAGCTTCTACCGGGGAGCTGTTTTTT. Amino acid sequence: CASSLDLASTGELFF.

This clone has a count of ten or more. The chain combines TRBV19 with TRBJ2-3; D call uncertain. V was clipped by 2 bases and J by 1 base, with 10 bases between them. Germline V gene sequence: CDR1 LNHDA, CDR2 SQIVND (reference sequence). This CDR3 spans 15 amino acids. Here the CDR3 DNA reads TGTGCCAGTAGTATATCTATAGAGGGCACAGATACGCAGTATTTT. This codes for CASSISIEGTDTQYF.

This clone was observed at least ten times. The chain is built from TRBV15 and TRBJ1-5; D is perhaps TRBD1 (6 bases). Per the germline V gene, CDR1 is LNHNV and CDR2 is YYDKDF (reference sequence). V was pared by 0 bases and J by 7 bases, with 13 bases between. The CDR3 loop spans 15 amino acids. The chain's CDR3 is CATSREIQGGQPQHF. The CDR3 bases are TGTGCCACCAGCAGAGAAATACAGGGTGGCCAGCCCCAGCATTTT.

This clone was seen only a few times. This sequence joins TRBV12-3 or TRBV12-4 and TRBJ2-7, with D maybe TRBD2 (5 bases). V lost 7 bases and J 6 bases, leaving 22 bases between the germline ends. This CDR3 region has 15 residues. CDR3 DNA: TGTGCCAGCATTTCTCCCGGGGAGTGTTCCGCCGAGCAGTACTTC. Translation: CASISPGECSAEQYF.

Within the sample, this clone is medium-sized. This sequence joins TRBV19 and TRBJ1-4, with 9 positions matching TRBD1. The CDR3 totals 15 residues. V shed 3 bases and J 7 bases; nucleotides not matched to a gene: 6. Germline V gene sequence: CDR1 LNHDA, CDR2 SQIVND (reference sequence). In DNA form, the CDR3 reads TGTGCCAGTAGTATTTGGAAGGACAGGGGTGAAAAACTGTTTTTT. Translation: CASSIWKDRGEKLFF.

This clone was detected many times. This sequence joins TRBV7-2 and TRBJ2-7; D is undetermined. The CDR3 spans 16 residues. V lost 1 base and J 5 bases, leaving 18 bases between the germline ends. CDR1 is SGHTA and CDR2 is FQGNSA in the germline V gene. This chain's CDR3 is CASSLGRGSIYDEQYF. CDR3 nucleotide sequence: TGTGCCAGCAGCTTAGGGCGCGGTAGCATCTATGACGAGCAGTACTTC.

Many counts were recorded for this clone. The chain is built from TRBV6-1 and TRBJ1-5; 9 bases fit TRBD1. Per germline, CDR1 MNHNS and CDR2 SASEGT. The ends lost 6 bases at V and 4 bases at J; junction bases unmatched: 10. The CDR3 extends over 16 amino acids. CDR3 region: CASRAGTGSPNQPQHF. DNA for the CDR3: TGTGCCAGCAGAGCCGGGACAGGGTCTCCTAATCAGCCCCAGCATTTT.

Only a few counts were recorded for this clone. CDR3 sequence reads: CASTQGGSYEQYF. The CDR3 DNA follows: TGTGCCAGCACCCAGGGAGGGTCCTACGAGCAGTACTTC. This chain joins TRBV6-2 or TRBV6-3 and TRBJ2-7, with 7 positions matching TRBD2. The J segment lost 1 base and the V segment lost 7 bases, leaving 4 bases of the junction unmatched. Germline V CDR1 and CDR2: MNHEY, SVGEGT. The CDR3 is 13 residues long.

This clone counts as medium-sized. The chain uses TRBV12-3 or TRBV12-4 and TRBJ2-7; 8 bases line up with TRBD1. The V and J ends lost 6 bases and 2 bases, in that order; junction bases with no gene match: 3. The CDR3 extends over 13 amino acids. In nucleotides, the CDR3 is TGTGCCAGCAGCCCGGGACAGGCCTACGAGCAGTACTTC. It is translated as CASSPGQAYEQYF.

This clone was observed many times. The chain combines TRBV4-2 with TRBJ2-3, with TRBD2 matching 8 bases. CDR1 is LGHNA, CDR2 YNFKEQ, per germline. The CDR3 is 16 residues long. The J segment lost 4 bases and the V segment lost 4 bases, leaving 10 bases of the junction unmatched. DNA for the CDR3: TGTGCCAGCAGCCGTAATAGCGGGGAGATATCAGATACGCAGTATTTT. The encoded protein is CASSRNSGEISDTQYF.

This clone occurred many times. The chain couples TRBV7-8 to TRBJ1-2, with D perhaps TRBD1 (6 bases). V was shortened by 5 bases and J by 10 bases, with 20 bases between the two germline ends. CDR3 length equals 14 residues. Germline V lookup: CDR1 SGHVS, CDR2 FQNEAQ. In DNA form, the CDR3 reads TGTGCCAGCAGCCTACAGGGTGTCTCGGGTGACTACACCTTC. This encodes CASSLQGVSGDYTF.

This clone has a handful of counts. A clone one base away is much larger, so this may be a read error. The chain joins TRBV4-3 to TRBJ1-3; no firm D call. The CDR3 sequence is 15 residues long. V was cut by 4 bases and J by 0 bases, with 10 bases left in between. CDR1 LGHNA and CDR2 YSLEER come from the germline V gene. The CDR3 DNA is TGCGCCAGCAGCCCCGGGGTTAGCTCTGGAAACACCATATATTTT. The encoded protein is CASSPGVSSGNTIYF.